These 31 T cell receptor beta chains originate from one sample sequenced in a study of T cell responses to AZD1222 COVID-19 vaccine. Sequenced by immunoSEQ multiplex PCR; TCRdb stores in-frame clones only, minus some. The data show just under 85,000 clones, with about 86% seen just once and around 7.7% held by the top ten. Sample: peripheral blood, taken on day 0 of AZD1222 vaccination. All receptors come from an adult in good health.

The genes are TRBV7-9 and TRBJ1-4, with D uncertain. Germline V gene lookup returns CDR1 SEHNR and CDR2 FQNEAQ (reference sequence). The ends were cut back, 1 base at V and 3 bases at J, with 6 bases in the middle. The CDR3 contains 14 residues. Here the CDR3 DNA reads TGTGCCAGCAGCTTAGGCACTTCTAATGAAAAACTGTTTTTT. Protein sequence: CASSLGTSNEKLFF. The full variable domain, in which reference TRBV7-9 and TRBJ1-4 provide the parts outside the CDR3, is DTGVSQNPRHKITKRGQNVTFRCDPISEHNRLYWYRQTLGQGPEFLTYFQNEAQLEKSRLLSDRFSAERPKGSFSTLEIQRTEQGDSAMYLCASSLGTSNEKLFFGSGTQLSVL.

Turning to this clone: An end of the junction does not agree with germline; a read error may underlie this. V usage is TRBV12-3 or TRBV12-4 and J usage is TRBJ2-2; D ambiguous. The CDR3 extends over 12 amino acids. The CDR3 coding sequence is TGTGCCAGCACCCCGAACTCCGGGGAGCTGTTTTTT. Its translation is CASTPNSGELFF.

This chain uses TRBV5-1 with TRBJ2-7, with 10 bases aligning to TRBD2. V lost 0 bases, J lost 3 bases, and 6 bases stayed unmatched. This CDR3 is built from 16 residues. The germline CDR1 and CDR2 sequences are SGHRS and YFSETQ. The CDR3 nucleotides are TGCGCCAGCAGCTTGGTTACTAGCGGGAAGTTCTACGAGCAGTACTTC. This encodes CASSLVTSGKFYEQYF.

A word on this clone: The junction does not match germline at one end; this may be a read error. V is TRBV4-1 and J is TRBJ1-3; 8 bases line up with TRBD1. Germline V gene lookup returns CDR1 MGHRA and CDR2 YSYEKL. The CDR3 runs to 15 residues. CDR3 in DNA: TGCGCCAGCAGCGAAGACAGGGGTAAAAGAAACACCATATATTTT. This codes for CASSEDRGKRNTIYF.

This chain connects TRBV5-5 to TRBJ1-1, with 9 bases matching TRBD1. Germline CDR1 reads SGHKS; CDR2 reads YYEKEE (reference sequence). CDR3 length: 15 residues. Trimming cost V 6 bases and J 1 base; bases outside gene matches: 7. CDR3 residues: CASTRLTGGNTEAFF. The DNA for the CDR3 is TGTGCCAGCACGAGGTTGACAGGGGGGAACACTGAAGCTTTCTTT.

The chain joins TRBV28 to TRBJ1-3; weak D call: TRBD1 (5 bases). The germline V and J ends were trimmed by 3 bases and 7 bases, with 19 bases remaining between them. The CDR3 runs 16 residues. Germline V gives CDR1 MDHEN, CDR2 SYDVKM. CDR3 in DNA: TGTGCCAGCAGTTTGCAGGGCGTCATCGGACGGAACACCATATATTTT. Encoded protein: CASSLQGVIGRNTIYF. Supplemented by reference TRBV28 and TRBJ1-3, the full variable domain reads DVKVTQSSRYLVKRTGEKVFLECVQDMDHENMFWYRQDPGLGLRLIYFSYDVKMKEKGDIPEGYSVSREKKERFSLILESASTNQTSMYLCASSLQGVIGRNTIYFGEGSWLTVV.

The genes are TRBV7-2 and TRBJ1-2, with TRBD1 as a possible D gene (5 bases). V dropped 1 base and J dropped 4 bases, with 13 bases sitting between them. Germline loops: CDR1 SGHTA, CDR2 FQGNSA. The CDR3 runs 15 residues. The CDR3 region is CASSLGQGKGYGYTF. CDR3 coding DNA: TGTGCCAGCAGCTTAGGGCAGGGAAAAGGCTATGGCTACACCTTC.

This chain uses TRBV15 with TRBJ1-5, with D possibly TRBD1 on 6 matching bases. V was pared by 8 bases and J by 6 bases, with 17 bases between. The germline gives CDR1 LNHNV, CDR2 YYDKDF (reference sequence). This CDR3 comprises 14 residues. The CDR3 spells CATRPEGVSQPQHF. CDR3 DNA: TGTGCCACCCGACCGGAGGGGGTTTCTCAGCCCCAGCATTTT.

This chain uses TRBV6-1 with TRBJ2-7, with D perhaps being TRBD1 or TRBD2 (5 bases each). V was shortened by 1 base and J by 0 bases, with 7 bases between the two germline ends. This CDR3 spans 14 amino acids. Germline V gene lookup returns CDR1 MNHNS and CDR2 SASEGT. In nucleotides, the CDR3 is TGTGCCAGCAGTGAAGGGGGGATCTCCTACGAGCAGTACTTC. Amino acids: CASSEGGISYEQYF.

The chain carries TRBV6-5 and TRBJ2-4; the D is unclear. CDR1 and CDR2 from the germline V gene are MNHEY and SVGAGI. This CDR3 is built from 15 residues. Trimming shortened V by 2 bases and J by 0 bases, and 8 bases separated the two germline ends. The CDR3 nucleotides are TGTGCCAGCAGTTACCGCGGCGCAGCCAAAAACATTCAGTACTTC. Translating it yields CASSYRGAAKNIQYF.

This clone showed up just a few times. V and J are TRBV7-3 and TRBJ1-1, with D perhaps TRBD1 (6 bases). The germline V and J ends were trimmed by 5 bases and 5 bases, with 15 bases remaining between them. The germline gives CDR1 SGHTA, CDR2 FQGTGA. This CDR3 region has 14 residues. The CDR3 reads CASSPEGGRTEAFF. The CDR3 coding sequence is TGTGCCAGCAGCCCCGAGGGGGGAAGGACTGAAGCTTTCTTT. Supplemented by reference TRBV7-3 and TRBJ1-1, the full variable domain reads GAGVSQTPSNKVTEKGKYVELRCDPISGHTALYWYRQSLGQGPEFLIYFQGTGAADDSGLPNDRFFAVRPEGSVSTLKIQRTERGDSAVYLCASSPEGGRTEAFFGQGTRLTVV.

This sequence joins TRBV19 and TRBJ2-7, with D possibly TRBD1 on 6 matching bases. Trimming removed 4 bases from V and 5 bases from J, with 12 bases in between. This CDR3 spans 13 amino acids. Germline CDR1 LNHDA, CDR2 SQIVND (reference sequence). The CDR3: CASSKDRGNEQYF. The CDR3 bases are TGTGCCAGTAGTAAGGACAGAGGCAACGAGCAGTACTTC.

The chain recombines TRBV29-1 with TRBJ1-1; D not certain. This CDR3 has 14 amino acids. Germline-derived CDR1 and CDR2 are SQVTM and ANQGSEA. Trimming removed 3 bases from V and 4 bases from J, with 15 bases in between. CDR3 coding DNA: TGCAGCGTTGAGAGGGAGGGAGTAGTCACTGAAGCTTTCTTT. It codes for CSVEREGVVTEAFF. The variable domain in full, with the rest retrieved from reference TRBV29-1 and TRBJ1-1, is SAVISQKPSRDICQRGTSLTIQCQVDSQVTMMFWYRQQPGQSLTLIATANQGSEATYESGFVIDKFPISRPNLTFSTLTVSNMSPEDSSIYLCSVEREGVVTEAFFGQGTRLTVV.

CDR3 coding DNA: TGTGCCAGTAGTAACAACAGGGTCTCCTACGAGCAGTACTTC. It codes for CASSNNRVSYEQYF. The V and J genes are TRBV19 and TRBJ2-7; D might be TRBD1 (6 bases). In germline, CDR1 is LNHDA, CDR2 SQIVND (reference sequence). Trimming shortened V by 4 bases and J by 0 bases, and 10 bases separated the two germline ends. There are 14 residues in the CDR3. Using reference TRBV19 and TRBJ2-7 for the parts outside the CDR3, the full variable domain is DGGITQSPKYLFRKEGQNVTLSCEQNLNHDAMYWYRQDPGQGLRLIYYSQIVNDFQKGDIAEGYSVSREKKESFPLTVTSAQKNPTAFYLCASSNNRVSYEQYFGPGTRLTVT.

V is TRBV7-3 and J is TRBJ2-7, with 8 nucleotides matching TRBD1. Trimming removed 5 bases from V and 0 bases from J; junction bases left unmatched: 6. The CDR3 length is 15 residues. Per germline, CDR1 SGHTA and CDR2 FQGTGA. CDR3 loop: CASSQDRGSSYEQYF. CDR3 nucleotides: TGTGCCAGCAGCCAAGACAGGGGAAGCTCCTACGAGCAGTACTTC.

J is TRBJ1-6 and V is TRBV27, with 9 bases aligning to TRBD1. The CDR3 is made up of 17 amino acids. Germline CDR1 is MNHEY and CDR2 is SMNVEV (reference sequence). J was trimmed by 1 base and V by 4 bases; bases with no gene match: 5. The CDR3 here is CASSSTGGTSYNSPLHF. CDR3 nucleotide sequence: TGTGCCAGCAGTTCTACAGGGGGCACGTCCTATAATTCACCCCTCCACTTT.

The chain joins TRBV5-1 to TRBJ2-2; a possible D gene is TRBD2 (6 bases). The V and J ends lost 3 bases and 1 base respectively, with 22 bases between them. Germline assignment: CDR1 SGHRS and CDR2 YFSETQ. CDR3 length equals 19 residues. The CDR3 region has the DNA TGCGCCAGCAGCTGGAGCGGCCCAGGCGGGGCGCGGAACACCGGGGAGCTGTTTTTT. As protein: CASSWSGPGGARNTGELFF.

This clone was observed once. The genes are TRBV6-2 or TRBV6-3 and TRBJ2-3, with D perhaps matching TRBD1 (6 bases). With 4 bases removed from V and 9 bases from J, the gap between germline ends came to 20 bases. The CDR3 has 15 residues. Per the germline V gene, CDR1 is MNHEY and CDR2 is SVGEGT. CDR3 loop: CASSSARNRDGTQYF. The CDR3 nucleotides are TGTGCCAGCAGTTCCGCCCGGAACAGGGATGGCACGCAGTATTTT.

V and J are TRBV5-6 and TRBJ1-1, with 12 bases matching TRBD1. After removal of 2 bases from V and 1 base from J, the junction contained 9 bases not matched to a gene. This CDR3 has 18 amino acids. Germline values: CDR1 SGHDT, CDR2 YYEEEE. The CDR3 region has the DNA TGTGCCAGCAGCTTCCTGCCGGGACAGGGGGCTGGGAACACTGAAGCTTTCTTT. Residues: CASSFLPGQGAGNTEAFF.

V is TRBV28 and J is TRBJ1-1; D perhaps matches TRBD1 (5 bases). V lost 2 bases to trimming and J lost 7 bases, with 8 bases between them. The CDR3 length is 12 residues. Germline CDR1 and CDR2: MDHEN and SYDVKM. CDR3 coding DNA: TGTGCCAGCAGTTTAAAGGGGTTTGAAGCTTTCTTT. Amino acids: CASSLKGFEAFF.

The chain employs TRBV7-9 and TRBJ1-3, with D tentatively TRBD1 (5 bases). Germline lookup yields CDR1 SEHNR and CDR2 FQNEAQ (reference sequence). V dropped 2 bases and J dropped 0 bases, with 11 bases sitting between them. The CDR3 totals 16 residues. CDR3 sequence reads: CASSLYTGTSGNTIYF. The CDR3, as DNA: TGTGCCAGCAGCTTATATACAGGCACCTCTGGAAACACCATATATTTT.

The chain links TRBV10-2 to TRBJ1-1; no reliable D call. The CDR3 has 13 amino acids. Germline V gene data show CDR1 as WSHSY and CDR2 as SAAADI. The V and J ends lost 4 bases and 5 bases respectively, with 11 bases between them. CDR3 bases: TGCGCCAGCAGTGTCTTAGTAAAGACTGAAGCTTTCTTT. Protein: CASSVLVKTEAFF.

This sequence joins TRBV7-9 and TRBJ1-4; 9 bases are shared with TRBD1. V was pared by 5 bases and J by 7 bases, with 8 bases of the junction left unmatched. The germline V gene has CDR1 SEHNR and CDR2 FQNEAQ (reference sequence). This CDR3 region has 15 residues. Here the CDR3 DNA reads TGTGCCAGCAGCGCACCGGGACAGGGCGGTGAAAAACTGTTTTTT. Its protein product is CASSAPGQGGEKLFF. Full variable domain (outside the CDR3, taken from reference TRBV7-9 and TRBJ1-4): DTGVSQNPRHKITKRGQNVTFRCDPISEHNRLYWYRQTLGQGPEFLTYFQNEAQLEKSRLLSDRFSAERPKGSFSTLEIQRTEQGDSAMYLCASSAPGQGGEKLFFGSGTQLSVL.

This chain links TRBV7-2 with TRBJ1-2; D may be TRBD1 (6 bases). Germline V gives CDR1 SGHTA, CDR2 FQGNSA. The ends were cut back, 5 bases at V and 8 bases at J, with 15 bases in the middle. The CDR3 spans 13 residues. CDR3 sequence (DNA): TGTGCCAGCAGCCCGACAGGAGGTAACGGCTACACCTTC. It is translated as CASSPTGGNGYTF.

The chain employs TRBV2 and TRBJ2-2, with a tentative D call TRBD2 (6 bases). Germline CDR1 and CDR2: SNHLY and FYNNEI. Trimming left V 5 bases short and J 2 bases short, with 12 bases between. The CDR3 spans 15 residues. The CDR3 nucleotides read TGTGCCAGCAGTTCTAGCGCACTTAACACCGGGGAGCTGTTTTTT. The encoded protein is CASSSSALNTGELFF.

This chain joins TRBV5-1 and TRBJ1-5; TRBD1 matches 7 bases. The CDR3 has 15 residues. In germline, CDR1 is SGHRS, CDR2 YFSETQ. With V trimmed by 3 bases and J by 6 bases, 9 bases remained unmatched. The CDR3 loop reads CASSWGTAEGQPQHF. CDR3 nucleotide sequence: TGCGCCAGCAGCTGGGGGACAGCCGAGGGTCAGCCCCAGCATTTT.

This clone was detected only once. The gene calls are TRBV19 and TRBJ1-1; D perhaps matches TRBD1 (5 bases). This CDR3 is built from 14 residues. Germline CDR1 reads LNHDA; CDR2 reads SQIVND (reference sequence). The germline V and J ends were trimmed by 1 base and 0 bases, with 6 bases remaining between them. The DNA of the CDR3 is TGTGCCAGTAGTATAGGGACACTGAACACTGAAGCTTTCTTT. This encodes CASSIGTLNTEAFF.

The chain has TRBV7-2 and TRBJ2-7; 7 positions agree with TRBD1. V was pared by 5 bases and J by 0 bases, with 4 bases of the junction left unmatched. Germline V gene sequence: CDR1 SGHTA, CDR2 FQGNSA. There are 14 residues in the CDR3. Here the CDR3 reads CASSQGTVSYEQYF. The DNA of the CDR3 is TGTGCCAGCAGCCAGGGGACAGTCTCCTACGAGCAGTACTTC.

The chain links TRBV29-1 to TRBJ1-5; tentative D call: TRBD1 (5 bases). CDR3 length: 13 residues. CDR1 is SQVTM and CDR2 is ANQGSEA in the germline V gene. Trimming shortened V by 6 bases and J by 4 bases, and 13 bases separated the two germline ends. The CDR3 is CSVRDGDNQPQHF. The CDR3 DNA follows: TGCAGCGTCCGGGACGGGGATAATCAGCCCCAGCATTTT.

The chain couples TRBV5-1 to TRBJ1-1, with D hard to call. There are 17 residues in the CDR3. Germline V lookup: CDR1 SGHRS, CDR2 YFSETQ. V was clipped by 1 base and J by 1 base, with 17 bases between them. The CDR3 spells CASSLKNRLQTNTEAFF. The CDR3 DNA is TGCGCCAGCAGCTTGAAGAACAGACTGCAAACGAACACTGAAGCTTTCTTT.

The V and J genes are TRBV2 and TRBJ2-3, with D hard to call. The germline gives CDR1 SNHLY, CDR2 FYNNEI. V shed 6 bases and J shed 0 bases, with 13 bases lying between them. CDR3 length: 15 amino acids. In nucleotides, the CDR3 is TGTGCCAGCAGAAGAACGGTTCGTAGCACAGATACGCAGTATTTT. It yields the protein CASRRTVRSTDTQYF.